This T cell receptor (beta chain) derives from a study of T cell repertoires in cytomegalovirus infection. Study results and limitations: Dominating the ex vivo response were HLA-C-restricted CMV-specific TCR beta clonotypes.

CDR3 length equals 16 residues. V was shortened by 4 bases and J by 0 bases, with 12 bases between the two germline ends. Germline CDR1 is LGHNA and CDR2 is YSLEER. Of note for this clonotype: Its target is unknown.

TCRdb independently ran MiXCR on the reads; one entry per CDR3 protein. The profile shows approximately 990,000 distinct CDR3 sequences, around 32% of them singletons. The chain links TRBV4-3 to TRBJ2-2; D is uncertain. The source was cultured CD8+ T cells from PBMCs, collected from culture after CMV antigen stimulation. This sequence originates from a human donor in good health (CMV status not recorded). Some clones in this sample may be carry-over from other donors' samples. CDR3 DNA: TGCGCCAGCAGCCCACAATACTACGCGAACACCGGGGAGCTGTTTTTT. This encodes CASSPQYYANTGELFF.